The present entry profiles one T cell receptor beta chain with its context. This clone was counted only a few times. The antigen this receptor binds is unknown. Nothing much larger sits one base from this clone, and base qualities are not available. CDR1 SGDLS and CDR2 YYNGEE were looked up in the germline V gene. The CDR3 spans 15 residues, from the cysteine through the phenylalanine. Left in the record is the CDR3 DNA by itself, 45 bases read in frame from the first base. Germline trimming amounts to 4 bases on V and 7 bases on J, with 4 as the count of junction bases outside the gene matches. Sequencing of TCR beta CDR3 regions was performed at survey depth on the immunoSEQ platform. The QIAamp DNA micro kit was used to extract genomic DNA from every cultured and uncultured CD8+ T cell population. In the authors' own workflow: Samples with fewer than 5,000 productive reads were excluded, which removed about 6% of the roughly 80 HIV peptide-stimulated cultures. A MANAFEST web app trimmed sequences to CDR3 and removed nonproductive sequences, CDR3s under 5 amino acids, and those not starting C or ending F/W. Clonotypes were classified as antigen-specific only if expansion was observed in at least 2 of 3 replicates versus the no-peptide control at FDR 0.01, only within one epitope family. Specific clonotypes also needed at least fivefold higher frequency than in wells stimulated with peptides from other epitope families. Imported from immuneACCESS, the table was reduced by TCRdb to in-frame sequences with V and J called. These copies leave out some clones; in studies compared against another copy, an unresolved V gene accounts for under half, and the cause of the remainder is not known. The DNA was the basis for D and trimming; V, J and clone size are from that table. This sample is represented by 80,000 to 95,000 clones; approximately 70% of them were singletons. Of the sample, roughly 25% falls within the top ten clones.

These data belong to a study of CD8 T cell repertoires and HIV-1 epitope variants (TCRdb year 2020). Regarding the research as a whole: T cells were stimulated in separate culture wells with each of twenty-five peptides representing autologous and known Gag and Nef epitope variants. Control conditions included a CMV, EBV and flu peptide pool, the Ebola AY9 epitope as negative control, and a no-peptide well. The epitopes tested were three Gag epitope families plus Nef HW9 and YT9. T cells were enriched using the EasySep Human T Cell Enrichment Kit and were co-cultured with equal numbers of autologous T cell-negative cells serving as antigen-presenting cells. For approximately ten days the cultures were kept in IMDM with gentamicin, and on days 3 and 7 half of the media was changed with IL-2, IL-7 and IL-15 added. A 1M T cell aliquot was kept as an uncultured baseline condition, separate from the roughly 87 T cell cultures. A total of over 65 T cell cultures were run, with each culture condition done in triplicate except for one peptide, which was done in duplicate. Overall study results and their limits: The assay identified only TCR beta chains and indicated proliferation in response to antigen, without indicating T cell function or cytokine profile. Five clonotypes recognized the Nef KF9 family and one clonotype recognized the HW9 family, while no responses were seen to the TAALDMSHF plasma variant. The study identified about 10 antigen-specific TCR beta clonotypes, over 5 of which appeared to be cross-reactive for autologous or known escape epitope variants.

The EasySep Human CD8+ T Cell Enrichment Kit was used on day 10 to isolate CD8+ T cells from every culture. The origin of this receptor is a male donor with HIV. This chain is built from TRBV9 and TRBJ2-1, and 14 bases in between align with TRBD2. Specimen: uncultured baseline CD8+ T cells from peripheral blood mononuclear cells (PBMCs). In nucleotide form, the sequence is TGTGCCAGCAGCCTGGGACTAGCGGGAGAAAATGAGCAGTTCTTC. This translates into CASSLGLAGENEQFF.